Sequencing of this TCR beta chain was carried out in a study of graft-versus-host responses after intestinal transplantation. General observations from the study: Detected in recipient marrow were GvH clones, some of which were first observed in ileum or blood. Individuals who had graft-donor T cell macrochimerism had allografts that showed high graft-versus-host to host-versus-graft clonal ratios.

Concerning this clone itself: Its antigen is currently unknown.

TCRdb's table, derived via immunoSEQ multiplex PCR, lists solely in-frame clones and lacks some. The table lists 85,000 to 90,000 clones, roughly 90% of them singletons, with roughly 0.31% in the top ten. The source was unstimulated CD4+ T cells sorted from spleen or lymph node cells, collected before intestinal transplant. The receptor was isolated from a human donor who received an intestinal transplant.

The chain's CDR3 is CASSPGRDGYTF. Here the CDR3 DNA reads TGCGCCAGCAGCCCAGGCCGCGATGGCTACACCTTC. This chain links TRBV5-1 with TRBJ1-2; D not certain. V lost 4 bases, J lost 6 bases, and 10 bases lay in between. The CDR3 contains 12 residues. Germline CDR1 SGHRS, CDR2 YFSETQ.